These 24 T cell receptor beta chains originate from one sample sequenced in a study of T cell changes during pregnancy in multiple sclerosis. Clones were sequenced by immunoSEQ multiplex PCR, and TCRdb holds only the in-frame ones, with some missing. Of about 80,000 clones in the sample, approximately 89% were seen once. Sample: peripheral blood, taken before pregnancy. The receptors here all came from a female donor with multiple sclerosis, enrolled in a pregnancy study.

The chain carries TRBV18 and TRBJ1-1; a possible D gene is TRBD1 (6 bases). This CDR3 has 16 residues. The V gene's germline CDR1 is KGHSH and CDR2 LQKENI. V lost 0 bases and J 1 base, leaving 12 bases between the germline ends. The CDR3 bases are TGTGCCAGCTCACCACCCAGGGGAGTAACGAACACTGAAGCTTTCTTT. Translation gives CASSPPRGVTNTEAFF.

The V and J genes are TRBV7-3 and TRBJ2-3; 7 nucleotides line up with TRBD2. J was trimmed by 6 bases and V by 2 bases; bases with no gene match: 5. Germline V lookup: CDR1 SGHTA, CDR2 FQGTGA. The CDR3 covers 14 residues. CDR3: CASSLASGEDTQYF. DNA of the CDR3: TGTGCCAGCAGCTTAGCCAGCGGGGAGGATACGCAGTATTTT.

As DNA, the CDR3 is TGCGCCAGCAGCCAAGCCCCACTCTCTGGGGCCAACGTCCTGACTTTC. Its protein is CASSQAPLSGANVLTF. This chain links TRBV4-1 with TRBJ2-6; D unresolved. The germline CDR1 and CDR2 sequences are MGHRA and YSYEKL. The V end lost 1 base, the J end lost 0 bases, and 7 bases lay between the germline ends. The length of the CDR3 is 16 residues.

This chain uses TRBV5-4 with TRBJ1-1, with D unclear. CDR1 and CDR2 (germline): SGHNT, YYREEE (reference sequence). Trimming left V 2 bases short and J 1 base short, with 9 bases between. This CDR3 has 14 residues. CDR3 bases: TGTGCCAGCAGCTTTCCAGGTACGAACACTGAAGCTTTCTTT. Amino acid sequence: CASSFPGTNTEAFF.

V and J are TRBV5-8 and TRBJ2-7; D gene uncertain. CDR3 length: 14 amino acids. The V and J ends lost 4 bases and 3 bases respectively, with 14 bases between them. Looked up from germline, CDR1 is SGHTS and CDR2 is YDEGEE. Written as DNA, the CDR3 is TGTGCCAGCAGCCTGATACTGAATCTCTACGAGCAGTACTTC. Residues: CASSLILNLYEQYF.

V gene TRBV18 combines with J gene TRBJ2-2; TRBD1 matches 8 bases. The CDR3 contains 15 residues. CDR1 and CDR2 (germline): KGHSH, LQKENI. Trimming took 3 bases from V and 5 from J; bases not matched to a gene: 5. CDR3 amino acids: CASSPNQGATGELFF. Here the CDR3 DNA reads TGTGCCAGCTCACCTAATCAGGGGGCAACCGGGGAGCTGTTTTTT. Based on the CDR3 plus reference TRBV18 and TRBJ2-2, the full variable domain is NAGVMQNPRHLVRRRGQEARLRCSPMKGHSHVYWYRQLPEEGLKFMVYLQKENIIDESGMPKERFSAEFPKEGPSILRIQQVVRGDSAAYFCASSPNQGATGELFFGEGSRLTVL.

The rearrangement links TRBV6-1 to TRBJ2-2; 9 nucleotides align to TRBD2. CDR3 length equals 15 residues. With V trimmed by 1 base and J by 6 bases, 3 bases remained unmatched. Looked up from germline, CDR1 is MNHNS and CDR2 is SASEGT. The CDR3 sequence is CASSEGRGGAGELFF. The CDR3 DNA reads TGTGCCAGCAGTGAAGGGCGCGGGGGGGCCGGGGAGCTGTTTTTT.

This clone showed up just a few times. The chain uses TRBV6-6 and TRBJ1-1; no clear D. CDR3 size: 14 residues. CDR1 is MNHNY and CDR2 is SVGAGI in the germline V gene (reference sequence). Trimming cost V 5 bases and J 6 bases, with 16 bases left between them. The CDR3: CASSQMTGRAEAFF. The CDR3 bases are TGTGCCAGCAGTCAAATGACGGGAAGGGCTGAAGCTTTCTTT.

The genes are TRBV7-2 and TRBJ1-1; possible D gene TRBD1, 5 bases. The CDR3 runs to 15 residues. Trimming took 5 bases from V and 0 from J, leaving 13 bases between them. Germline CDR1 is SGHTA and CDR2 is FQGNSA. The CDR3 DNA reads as TGTGCCAGCAGCCCGACAACAGGTATGAACACTGAAGCTTTCTTT. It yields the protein CASSPTTGMNTEAFF.

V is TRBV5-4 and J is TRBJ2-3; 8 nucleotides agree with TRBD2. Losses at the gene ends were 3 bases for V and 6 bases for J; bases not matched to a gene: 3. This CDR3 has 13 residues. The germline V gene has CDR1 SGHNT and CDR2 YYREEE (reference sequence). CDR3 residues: CASSSLAGDTQYF. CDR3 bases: TGTGCCAGCAGCTCCTTAGCGGGGGATACGCAGTATTTT.

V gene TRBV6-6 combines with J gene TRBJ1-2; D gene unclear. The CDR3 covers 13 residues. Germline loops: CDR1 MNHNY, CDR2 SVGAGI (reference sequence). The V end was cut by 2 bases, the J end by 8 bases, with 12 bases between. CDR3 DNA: TGTGCCAGCAGTTACGACAATGGCCGGGGCTACACCTTC. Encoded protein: CASSYDNGRGYTF.

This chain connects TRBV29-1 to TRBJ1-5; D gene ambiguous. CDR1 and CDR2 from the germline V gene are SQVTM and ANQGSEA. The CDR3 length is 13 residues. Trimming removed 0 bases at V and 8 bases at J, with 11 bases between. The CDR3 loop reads CSVEDRFGEPQHF. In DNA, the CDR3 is TGCAGCGTTGAAGACAGGTTTGGCGAGCCCCAGCATTTT.

The CDR3 coding sequence is TGCGCCAGCAGCTTGGCCGCCCGCCAGGGGGTAATCGGCTACACCTTC. Its protein product is CASSLAARQGVIGYTF. The V and J genes are TRBV5-1 and TRBJ1-2, with 7 bases matching TRBD1. The CDR3 consists of 16 residues. CDR1 is SGHRS, CDR2 YFSETQ, per germline. Trimming removed 0 bases from V and 8 bases from J; junction bases left unmatched: 13.

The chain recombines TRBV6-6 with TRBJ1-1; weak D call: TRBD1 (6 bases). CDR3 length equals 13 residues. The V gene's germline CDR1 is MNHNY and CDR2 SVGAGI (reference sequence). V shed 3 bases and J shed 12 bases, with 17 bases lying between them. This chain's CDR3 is CASSYTLQGFTFF. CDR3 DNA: TGTGCCAGCAGTTATACGTTACAGGGTTTTACTTTCTTT.

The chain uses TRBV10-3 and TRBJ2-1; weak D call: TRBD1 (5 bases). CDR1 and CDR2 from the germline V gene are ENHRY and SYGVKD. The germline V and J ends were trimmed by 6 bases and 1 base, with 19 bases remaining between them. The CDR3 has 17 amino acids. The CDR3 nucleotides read TGTGCCATCAGCTCAGACAGTACGGTCGGTTCCTACAATGAGCAGTTCTTC. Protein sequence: CAISSDSTVGSYNEQFF.

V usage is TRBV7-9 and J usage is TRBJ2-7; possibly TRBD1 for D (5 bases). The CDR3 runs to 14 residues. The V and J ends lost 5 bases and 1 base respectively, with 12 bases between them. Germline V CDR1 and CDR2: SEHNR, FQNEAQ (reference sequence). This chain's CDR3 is CASSPPTASYEQYF. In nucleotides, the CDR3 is TGTGCCAGCAGCCCTCCGACAGCATCCTACGAGCAGTACTTC.

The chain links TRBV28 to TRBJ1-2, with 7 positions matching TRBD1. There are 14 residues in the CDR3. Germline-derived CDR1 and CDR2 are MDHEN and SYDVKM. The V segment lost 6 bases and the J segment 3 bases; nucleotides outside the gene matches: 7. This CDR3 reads CASRLTGFDYGYTF. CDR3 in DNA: TGTGCCAGCAGACTGACAGGGTTTGACTATGGCTACACCTTC.

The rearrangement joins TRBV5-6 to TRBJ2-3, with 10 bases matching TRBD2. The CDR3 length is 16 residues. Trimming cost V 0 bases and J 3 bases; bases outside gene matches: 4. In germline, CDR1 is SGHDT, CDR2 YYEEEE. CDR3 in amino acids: CASSLVDSGGTDTQYF. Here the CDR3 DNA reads TGTGCCAGCAGCTTGGTGGATAGCGGGGGGACAGATACGCAGTATTTT.

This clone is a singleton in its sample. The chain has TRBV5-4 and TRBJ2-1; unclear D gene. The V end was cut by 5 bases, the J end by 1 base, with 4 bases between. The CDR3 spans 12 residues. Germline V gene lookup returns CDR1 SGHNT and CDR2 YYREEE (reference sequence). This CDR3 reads CASSPSYNEQFF. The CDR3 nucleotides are TGTGCCAGCAGTCCTTCCTACAATGAGCAGTTCTTC.

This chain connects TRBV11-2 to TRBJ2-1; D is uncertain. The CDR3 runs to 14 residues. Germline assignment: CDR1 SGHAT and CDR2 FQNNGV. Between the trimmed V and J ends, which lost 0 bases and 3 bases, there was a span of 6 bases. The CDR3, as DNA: TGTGCCAGCAGCTTAGATTCTTACTACAATGAGCAGTTCTTC. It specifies CASSLDSYYNEQFF.

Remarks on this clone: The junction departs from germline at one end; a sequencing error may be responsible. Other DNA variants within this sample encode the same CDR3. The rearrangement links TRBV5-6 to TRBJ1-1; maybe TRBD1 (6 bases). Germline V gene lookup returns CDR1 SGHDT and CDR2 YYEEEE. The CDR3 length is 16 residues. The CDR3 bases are TGTGCCAGCAGCCTGGATGAGGGGGTATTGAATACTGAAGCTTTCTTT. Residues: CASSLDEGVLNTEAFF.

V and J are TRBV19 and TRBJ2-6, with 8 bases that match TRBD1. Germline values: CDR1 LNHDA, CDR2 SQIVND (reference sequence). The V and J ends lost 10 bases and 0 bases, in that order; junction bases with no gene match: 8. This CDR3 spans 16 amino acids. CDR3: CATRTGSNSGANVLTF. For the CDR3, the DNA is TGTGCCACCCGGACAGGGTCTAACTCTGGGGCCAACGTCCTGACTTTC.

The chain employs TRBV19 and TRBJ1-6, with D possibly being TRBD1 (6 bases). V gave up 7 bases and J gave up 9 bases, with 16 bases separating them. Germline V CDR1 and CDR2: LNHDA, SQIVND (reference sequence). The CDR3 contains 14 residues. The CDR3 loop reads CASTPDSAPSPLHF. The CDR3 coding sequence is TGTGCCAGTACTCCGGACAGTGCTCCTTCACCCCTCCACTTT.

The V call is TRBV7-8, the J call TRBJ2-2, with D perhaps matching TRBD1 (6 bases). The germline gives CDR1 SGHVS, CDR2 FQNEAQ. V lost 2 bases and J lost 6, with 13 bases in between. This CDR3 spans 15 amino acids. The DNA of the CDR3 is TGTGCCAGCAGCTTACACAGGGTGGGGGCCGGGGAGCTGTTTTTT. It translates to CASSLHRVGAGELFF.